These 30 T cell receptor beta chains were sequenced from one sample in a study of blood T cell repertoires in COVID-19. Assay: immunoSEQ multiplex PCR; the TCRdb copy retains only in-frame clones and omits some. Of fewer than 300,000 clones in the sample, approximately 83% are singletons; the top ten hold 3.5% to 5.5%. The sequenced material came from PBMCs or T cells enriched from blood (not recorded which). The source is a woman aged 25 to 45 who had recovered from COVID-19.

A few counts support this clone. V usage is TRBV10-3 and J usage is TRBJ2-6; 16 bases are shared with TRBD2. The germline gives CDR1 ENHRY, CDR2 SYGVKD. With 10 bases clipped from V and 0 bases from J, the junction kept 9 bases outside the gene matches. This CDR3 is built from 19 residues. CDR3 region: CATKGTSGRGSSGANVLTF. DNA of the CDR3: TGTGCCACAAAAGGGACTAGCGGGAGGGGTTCCTCTGGGGCCAACGTCCTGACTTTC.

Of note for this clone: The sample holds other DNA sequences that translate to the same CDR3. The V gene is TRBV7-9, the J gene TRBJ1-1, with D unresolved. The V gene's germline CDR1 is SEHNR and CDR2 FQNEAQ (reference sequence). Trimming removed 3 bases from V and 1 base from J, with 6 bases in between. CDR3 size: 13 residues. CDR3 sequence reads: CASSLRGNTEAFF. The CDR3, as DNA: TGTGCCAGCAGCTTGCGGGGGAACACTGAAGCTTTCTTT. Based on the CDR3 plus reference TRBV7-9 and TRBJ1-1, the full variable domain is DTGVSQNPRHKITKRGQNVTFRCDPISEHNRLYWYRQTLGQGPEFLTYFQNEAQLEKSRLLSDRFSAERPKGSFSTLEIQRTEQGDSAMYLCASSLRGNTEAFFGQGTRLTVV.

This sequence joins TRBV6-5 and TRBJ1-6, with D unresolved. The CDR3 covers 15 residues. Trimming took off 2 bases at V and 8 bases at J, with 13 bases between the two ends. The germline V gene has CDR1 MNHEY and CDR2 SVGAGI. CDR3 bases: TGTGCCAGCAGTTACGCTTACGGGGTGGATTCACCCCTCCACTTT. Translated, it gives CASSYAYGVDSPLHF.

The V call is TRBV11-2, the J call TRBJ2-7; D might be TRBD1 (6 bases). Germline CDR1 is SGHAT and CDR2 is FQNNGV. The length of the CDR3 is 15 residues. The ends were cut back, 1 base at V and 5 bases at J, with 15 bases in the middle. CDR3 coding DNA: TGTGCCAGCAGCTTAGCAAGCAGGGGACGGGACGAGCAGTACTTC. Translated, it gives CASSLASRGRDEQYF.

This clone was recorded once. The chain employs TRBV24-1 and TRBJ1-1; 7 bases map to TRBD1. Germline V lookup: CDR1 KGHDR, CDR2 SFDVKD. Unmatched junction bases numbered 9, after V lost 2 bases and J lost 7 bases. This CDR3 contains 15 residues. CDR3 in amino acids: CATSDSREGAGEAFF. For the CDR3, the DNA is TGTGCCACCAGTGATTCCCGGGAGGGGGCGGGTGAAGCTTTCTTT.

The J gene is TRBJ1-3, the V gene TRBV7-9; D not resolved. The CDR3 extends over 15 amino acids. Germline V gene lookup returns CDR1 SEHNR and CDR2 FQNEAQ (reference sequence). Trimming removed 1 base from V and 4 bases from J, with 11 bases in between. CDR3 amino acids: CASSLGQKSGNTIYF. The CDR3 nucleotides read TGTGCCAGCAGCTTAGGTCAGAAATCGGGAAACACCATATATTTT. Combining the CDR3 with reference TRBV7-9 and TRBJ1-3 gives the whole variable domain DTGVSQNPRHKITKRGQNVTFRCDPISEHNRLYWYRQTLGQGPEFLTYFQNEAQLEKSRLLSDRFSAERPKGSFSTLEIQRTEQGDSAMYLCASSLGQKSGNTIYFGEGSWLTVV.

V and J are TRBV13 and TRBJ1-3, with unresolved D. V was pared by 2 bases and J by 0 bases, with 8 bases between. The V gene's germline CDR1 is PRHDT and CDR2 FYEKMQ (reference sequence). CDR3 length: 15 residues. CDR3 protein: CASSLNTGSGNTIYF. CDR3 nucleotide sequence: TGTGCCAGCAGCTTAAATACTGGCTCTGGAAACACCATATATTTT.

The V gene is TRBV9, the J gene TRBJ1-2; TRBD1 might be the D (5 bases). V was cut by 4 bases and J by 8 bases, with 12 bases left in between. Germline V lookup: CDR1 SGDLS, CDR2 YYNGEE. This CDR3 contains 12 residues. The CDR3 DNA sequence: TGTGCCAGCAGCTTGGCGGGGGGAGGCTACACCTTC. Its protein is CASSLAGGGYTF.

This chain connects TRBV3-1 (or the pseudogene TRBV3-2) to TRBJ1-6, with D possibly matching TRBD1 (5 bases). Germline V lookup: CDR1 LGHDT, CDR2 YNNKEL (reference sequence). CDR3 size: 15 residues. Trimming removed 0 bases at V and 9 bases at J, with 12 bases between. CDR3 residues: CASSQDRVLGSPLHF. CDR3 nucleotides: TGTGCCAGCAGCCAAGACAGGGTCTTAGGTTCACCCCTCCACTTT.

The V call is TRBV6-1, the J call TRBJ2-7; maybe TRBD1 (6 bases). V was cut by 0 bases and J by 1 base, with 22 bases left in between. The CDR3 has 19 residues. Germline assignment: CDR1 MNHNS and CDR2 SASEGT. The CDR3 nucleotides are TGTGCCAGCAGTGAAGCGTACGGTTTCGGGACAAGAACGTCCTACGAGCAGTACTTC. Translating gives CASSEAYGFGTRTSYEQYF.

V is TRBV19 and J is TRBJ1-1, with TRBD1 as a possible D gene (5 bases). Looked up from germline, CDR1 is LNHDA and CDR2 is SQIVND (reference sequence). CDR3 size: 13 residues. The germline V and J ends were trimmed by 3 bases and 1 base, with 6 bases remaining between them. CDR3 region: CASSIDRNTEAFF. CDR3 coding DNA: TGTGCCAGTAGTATCGACAGGAACACTGAAGCTTTCTTT.

The chain couples TRBV28 to TRBJ1-4; 7 bases map to TRBD1. CDR1 is MDHEN, CDR2 SYDVKM, per germline. The V gene end was trimmed by 4 bases and the J gene end by 8 bases; junction bases not matched to a gene: 4. The CDR3 extends over 13 amino acids. The CDR3 spells CASSWAQGEKLFF. As DNA, the CDR3 is TGTGCCAGCAGTTGGGCACAGGGGGAAAAACTGTTTTTT.

The chain joins TRBV18 to TRBJ1-1; the D gene is possibly TRBD1 (5 bases). V shed 2 bases and J shed 0 bases, with 16 bases lying between them. The CDR3 totals 17 residues. Germline CDR1 KGHSH, CDR2 LQKENI. This CDR3 reads CASSPMTAQIMNTEAFF. CDR3 bases: TGTGCCAGCTCACCAATGACAGCCCAAATAATGAACACTGAAGCTTTCTTT.

V gene TRBV4-1 combines with J gene TRBJ2-1, with 9 bases aligning to TRBD1. This CDR3 is 16 amino acids long. Germline loops: CDR1 MGHRA, CDR2 YSYEKL. V lost 4 bases, J lost 4 bases, and 8 bases stayed unmatched. The CDR3 DNA is TGCGCCAGCAGCCTATCCTGGACAGGGGCATACAATGAGCAGTTCTTC. Its protein product is CASSLSWTGAYNEQFF.

About this clone: Distinct nucleotide sequences in the sample also encode this CDR3. V gene TRBV11-2 combines with J gene TRBJ1-2, with D perhaps matching TRBD1 (5 bases). Trimming stripped 4 bases from V and 4 bases from J, with 7 bases between. This CDR3 comprises 12 residues. Germline assignment: CDR1 SGHAT and CDR2 FQNNGV. The CDR3 DNA is TGTGCCAGCAGCTCGGGACTCTATGGCTACACCTTC. Its translation is CASSSGLYGYTF.

The J gene is TRBJ2-5, the V gene TRBV5-6; TRBD1 agrees at 7 bases. V gave up 3 bases and J gave up 1 base; unmatched junction bases: 6. The CDR3 is 15 residues long. CDR1 SGHDT and CDR2 YYEEEE come from the germline V gene. In DNA form, the CDR3 reads TGTGCCAGCAGCTGGAAACAGGGGATCCAAGAGACCCAGTACTTC. Translation: CASSWKQGIQETQYF.

The J gene is TRBJ1-3, the V gene TRBV28; D is ambiguous. CDR1 is MDHEN and CDR2 is SYDVKM in the germline V gene. This CDR3 comprises 13 residues. With 6 bases removed from V and 9 bases from J, the gap between germline ends came to 15 bases. In DNA form, the CDR3 reads TGTGCCAGCAGAATCGCCCGTGAGGGCACCATATATTTT. It is translated as CASRIAREGTIYF.

This clone was found a few times. The chain has TRBV7-9 and TRBJ2-1; 8 bases agree with TRBD2. The V segment lost 5 bases and the J segment 4 bases; nucleotides outside the gene matches: 10. The germline gives CDR1 SEHNR, CDR2 FQNEAQ (reference sequence). CDR3 length: 16 amino acids. The CDR3: CASSRVRRGVYNEQFF. The DNA of the CDR3 is TGTGCCAGCAGCCGGGTTCGGCGGGGGGTGTACAATGAGCAGTTCTTC.

The chain uses TRBV11-2 and TRBJ2-5, with 10 bases fitting TRBD2. V lost 3 bases to trimming and J lost 3 bases; unmatched junction nucleotides: 10. The CDR3 covers 17 residues. Germline CDR1 reads SGHAT; CDR2 reads FQNNGV. For the CDR3, the DNA is TGTGCCAGCAGCTTGCTGATACTAGCGGGATGGGAAGAGACCCAGTACTTC. This codes for CASSLLILAGWEETQYF.

V is TRBV2 and J is TRBJ1-2, with 7 bases identical to TRBD1. Germline CDR1 is SNHLY and CDR2 is FYNNEI. Trimming removed 6 bases from V and 2 bases from J; junction bases left unmatched: 6. This CDR3 is built from 14 residues. In DNA, the CDR3 is TGTGCCAGCAGCGGGACAGTTCTAAACTATGGCTACACCTTC. Its translation: CASSGTVLNYGYTF.

This clone occurred many times. V and J are TRBV7-3 and TRBJ2-3; 7 positions agree with TRBD2. With V trimmed by 2 bases and J by 6 bases, 8 bases remained unmatched. Per the germline V gene, CDR1 is SGHTA and CDR2 is FQGTGA. This CDR3 has 15 amino acids. The CDR3 region is CASSLLTAGADTQYF. The CDR3 nucleotides are TGTGCCAGCAGCTTACTTACGGCGGGAGCCGATACGCAGTATTTT.

This clone has only a few counts. The chain employs TRBV7-9 and TRBJ2-2; tentative D call: TRBD1 (6 bases). The CDR3 extends over 13 amino acids. The V gene's germline CDR1 is SEHNR and CDR2 FQNEAQ (reference sequence). Trimming removed 4 bases at V and 7 bases at J, with 10 bases between. The CDR3 DNA is TGTGCCAGCAGCTACAGGGAAGTCGGGGAGCTGTTTTTT. This gives the protein CASSYREVGELFF. The variable domain in full, with the rest retrieved from reference TRBV7-9 and TRBJ2-2, is DTGVSQNPRHKITKRGQNVTFRCDPISEHNRLYWYRQTLGQGPEFLTYFQNEAQLEKSRLLSDRFSAERPKGSFSTLEIQRTEQGDSAMYLCASSYREVGELFFGEGSRLTVL.

V usage is TRBV4-2 and J usage is TRBJ2-1; possible D gene TRBD2, 5 bases. The germline V gene encodes CDR1 LGHNA and CDR2 YNFKEQ. V was cut by 0 bases and J by 7 bases, with 16 bases left in between. The CDR3 sequence is 16 residues long. CDR3 DNA sequence: TGTGCCAGCAGCCAAGATAGAAAAGCGGAAGGGAATGAGCAGTTCTTC. Its protein is CASSQDRKAEGNEQFF.

The chain recombines TRBV5-1 with TRBJ2-5, with D possibly TRBD1 on 5 matching bases. Trimming pared 1 base from V and 2 bases from J, leaving 6 bases between. Germline loops: CDR1 SGHRS, CDR2 YFSETQ. The CDR3 runs 13 residues. The CDR3 protein is CASSLRGQETQYF. The CDR3 DNA reads TGCGCCAGCAGCTTGAGGGGTCAAGAGACCCAGTACTTC.

The chain is built from TRBV7-9 and TRBJ1-3; D unclear. V lost 0 bases, J lost 2 bases, and 14 bases lay in between. The CDR3 totals 17 residues. The germline gives CDR1 SEHNR, CDR2 FQNEAQ (reference sequence). This CDR3 reads CASSLARAGKPGNTIYF. The CDR3, as DNA: TGTGCCAGCAGCTTAGCGCGCGCCGGGAAACCTGGAAACACCATATATTTT.

The chain has TRBV11-1 and TRBJ1-2, with TRBD1 as a possible D gene (5 bases). The V gene lost 5 bases and the J gene lost 2 bases, with 9 bases spanning the gap. Germline V gene sequence: CDR1 SGHAT, CDR2 FQDESV (reference sequence). The length of the CDR3 is 13 residues. The CDR3 sequence: CASSIRGNYGYTF. CDR3 coding DNA: TGTGCCAGCAGCATAAGGGGCAACTATGGCTACACCTTC. Filled out from reference TRBV11-1 and TRBJ1-2, the complete variable domain reads EAEVAQSPRYKITEKSQAVAFWCDPISGHATLYWYRQILGQGPELLVQFQDESVVDDSQLPKDRFSAERLKGVDSTLKIQPAELGDSAMYLCASSIRGNYGYTFGSGTRLTVV.

The J gene is TRBJ1-1, the V gene TRBV11-1; the D gene is possibly TRBD1 (5 bases). Between the trimmed V and J ends, which lost 5 bases and 7 bases, there was a span of 8 bases. CDR1 SGHAT and CDR2 FQDESV come from the germline V gene (reference sequence). The CDR3 consists of 11 residues. CDR3 in amino acids: CASSPDSEAFF. CDR3 coding DNA: TGTGCCAGCAGCCCCGACAGTGAAGCTTTCTTT.

The chain combines TRBV19 with TRBJ2-7; 10 nucleotides match TRBD1. Germline loops: CDR1 LNHDA, CDR2 SQIVND (reference sequence). The CDR3 contains 15 residues. The J segment lost 3 bases and the V segment lost 4 bases, leaving 6 bases of the junction unmatched. The CDR3 here is CASSTGQGGYYEQYF. The CDR3 DNA is TGTGCCAGTAGTACCGGACAGGGGGGTTACTACGAGCAGTACTTC.

The chain recombines TRBV6-5 with TRBJ2-7, with D possibly being TRBD1 (6 bases). Germline V lookup: CDR1 MNHEY, CDR2 SVGAGI. The V end was cut by 6 bases, the J end by 5 bases, with 20 bases between. The CDR3 extends over 15 amino acids. This chain's CDR3 is CASRPARTETHEQYF. In DNA, the CDR3 is TGTGCCAGCAGACCGGCCCGGACAGAGACTCACGAGCAGTACTTC.

V and J are TRBV7-6 and TRBJ2-6, with 7 bases fitting TRBD1. The CDR3 sequence is 19 residues long. The germline V gene has CDR1 SGHVS and CDR2 FNYEAQ. After removal of 1 base from V and 1 base from J, the junction contained 10 bases not matched to a gene. CDR3 in amino acids: CASSLEIRGRKSGANVLTF. CDR3 sequence (DNA): TGTGCCAGCAGCTTAGAAATTAGGGGGCGGAAATCTGGGGCCAACGTCCTGACTTTC.